These 27 T cell receptor beta chains were all obtained from the same sample, sequenced in a study of OX40 agonist ivuxolimab in advanced cancers. The repertoire was sequenced with immunoSEQ multiplex PCR; TCRdb's copy has only in-frame clones and lacks some. Found here are some 64,000 clones, roughly 81% of them singletons; the top ten hold approximately 9.8%. Specimen: CD4+ or CD8+ T cells sorted from blood, collected in a trial of the OX40 agonist ivuxolimab. The receptors derive from an adult with an advanced solid tumor such as melanoma, head and neck, liver or kidney cancer.

This chain links TRBV6-1 with TRBJ1-5; maybe TRBD1 (6 bases). V gave up 8 bases and J gave up 7 bases, with 15 bases separating them. The CDR3 is 13 amino acids. Per the germline V gene, CDR1 is MNHNS and CDR2 is SASEGT. CDR3: CASEGEGVQPQHF. The CDR3 region has the DNA TGTGCCAGCGAGGGGGAGGGGGTGCAGCCCCAGCATTTT.

The rearrangement joins TRBV28 to TRBJ2-5; TRBD1 might be the D (6 bases). The CDR3 extends over 13 amino acids. Trimming cost V 5 bases and J 5 bases, with 12 bases left between them. The germline CDR1 and CDR2 sequences are MDHEN and SYDVKM. The CDR3 nucleotides are TGTGCCAGCAGTGTACAGGGCAGCGAGACCCAGTACTTC. Encoded protein: CASSVQGSETQYF.

The chain employs TRBV6-5 and TRBJ2-1; TRBD1 matches 7 bases. Germline V gives CDR1 MNHEY, CDR2 SVGAGI. V lost 5 bases, J lost 2 bases, and 3 bases stayed unmatched. The CDR3 runs to 14 residues. As DNA, the CDR3 is TGTGCCAGCAGTATGGGGACAGCCTACAATGAGCAGTTCTTC. Protein: CASSMGTAYNEQFF.

The chain is built from TRBV7-3 and TRBJ2-5, with a weak D call TRBD1 (5 bases). The J call may be in error: the DNA end matches TRBJ2-7 better. CDR3 length: 13 amino acids. Germline V gene lookup returns CDR1 SGHTA and CDR2 FQGTGA. The CDR3 protein is CASSSQGGDEQYF. CDR3 nucleotides: TGTGCCAGCAGCTCGCAGGGCGGCGACGAGCAGTACTTC.

This clone appeared once. The chain links TRBV11-1 to TRBJ2-1; no clear D. This CDR3 has 15 amino acids. Germline CDR1 and CDR2: SGHAT and FQDESV (reference sequence). The V and J ends lost 5 bases and 0 bases respectively, with 11 bases between them. The CDR3 protein is CASSRGQLSYNEQFF. The CDR3 DNA is TGTGCCAGCAGCCGTGGGCAGCTCTCCTACAATGAGCAGTTCTTC.

This clone has a handful of counts. The rearrangement uses TRBV9 and TRBJ2-7; no clear D. V was pared by 3 bases and J by 0 bases, with 7 bases between. Germline assignment: CDR1 SGDLS and CDR2 YYNGEE. The CDR3 has 13 amino acids. CDR3 residues: CASSEGDSYEQYF. CDR3 DNA sequence: TGTGCCAGCAGCGAGGGCGACTCCTACGAGCAGTACTTC.

The chain joins TRBV4-2 to TRBJ1-2; TRBD1 matches at 9 bases. Germline V gives CDR1 LGHNA, CDR2 YNFKEQ. This CDR3 region has 18 residues. Losses at the gene ends were 4 bases for V and 1 base for J; bases not matched to a gene: 13. For the CDR3, the DNA is TGTGCCAGCAGCCCTCCGGGGACAGGGTTTGATATTAACTATGGCTACACCTTC. It translates to CASSPPGTGFDINYGYTF.

The genes are TRBV7-2 and TRBJ2-2; possibly TRBD1 for D (5 bases). V was cut by 1 base and J by 4 bases, with 7 bases left in between. This CDR3 is 14 amino acids long. Germline V gene data show CDR1 as SGHTA and CDR2 as FQGNSA. The chain's CDR3 is CASSLGTGTGELFF. CDR3 bases: TGTGCCAGCAGCTTAGGAACAGGCACCGGGGAGCTGTTTTTT.

V and J are TRBV11-1 and TRBJ1-6, with unresolved D. The germline gives CDR1 SGHAT, CDR2 FQDESV (reference sequence). The length of the CDR3 is 13 residues. V was pared by 1 base and J by 8 bases, with 6 bases between. The CDR3 loop reads CASSLGGYSPLHF. The CDR3 DNA follows: TGTGCCAGCAGCTTAGGGGGTTATTCACCCCTCCACTTT. The full variable domain, with the rest looked up from reference TRBV11-1 and TRBJ1-6, is EAEVAQSPRYKITEKSQAVAFWCDPISGHATLYWYRQILGQGPELLVQFQDESVVDDSQLPKDRFSAERLKGVDSTLKIQPAELGDSAMYLCASSLGGYSPLHFGNGTRLTVT.

This sequence joins TRBV13 and TRBJ1-1; 9 bases fit TRBD1. There are 15 residues in the CDR3. The trim removed 5 bases at V and 2 bases at J, leaving 6 bases unmatched. In germline, CDR1 is PRHDT, CDR2 FYEKMQ (reference sequence). CDR3 bases: TGTGCCAGCAGCCTGAACAGGGGGCGAAACACTGAAGCTTTCTTT. It specifies CASSLNRGRNTEAFF.

In nucleotides, the CDR3 is TGTGCCACCTCAAGCGGGAGGAGGGGCACAGATACGCAGTATTTT. Encoded protein: CATSSGRRGTDTQYF. The chain recombines TRBV27 with TRBJ2-3; 9 bases are a match to TRBD2. This CDR3 is built from 15 residues. CDR1 MNHEY and CDR2 SMNVEV come from the germline V gene (reference sequence). The ends lost 10 bases at V and 1 base at J; junction bases unmatched: 9.

In this sample, this clone turned up a few times. The J gene is TRBJ1-2, the V gene TRBV5-8, with a tentative D call TRBD1 (5 bases). V was pared by 4 bases and J by 4 bases, with 14 bases between. Germline V CDR1 and CDR2: SGHTS, YDEGEE. The CDR3 is made up of 14 amino acids. This chain's CDR3 is CASSPGTASYGYTF. For the CDR3, the DNA is TGTGCCAGCAGCCCCGGGACCGCAAGCTATGGCTACACCTTC. Full variable domain (rest looked up from reference TRBV5-8 and TRBJ1-2): EAGVTQSPTHLIKTRGQQATLRCSPISGHTSVYWYQQALGLGLQFLLWYDEGEERNRGNFPPRFSGRQFPNYSSELNVNALELEDSALYLCASSPGTASYGYTFGSGTRLTVV.

This chain connects TRBV10-2 to TRBJ2-5, with unresolved D. With 1 base removed from V and 9 bases from J, the gap between germline ends came to 9 bases. The CDR3 is 12 residues long. Germline V lookup: CDR1 WSHSY, CDR2 SAAADI. In DNA form, the CDR3 reads TGCGCCAGCAGTGAGTTTAGGCTTTCCCAGTACTTC. Its protein is CASSEFRLSQYF.

The chain is built from TRBV15 and TRBJ1-5; 8 bases fit TRBD1. Germline V gene data show CDR1 as LNHNV and CDR2 as YYDKDF (reference sequence). The J segment lost 3 bases and the V segment lost 3 bases, leaving 4 bases of the junction unmatched. This CDR3 is 15 amino acids long. The CDR3 DNA reads as TGTGCCACCAGCAGCGGGACAGGCTACAATCAGCCCCAGCATTTT. It codes for CATSSGTGYNQPQHF.

The genes are TRBV19 and TRBJ2-1; 15 nucleotides agree with TRBD2. V lost 5 bases, J lost 6 bases, and 20 bases stayed unmatched. There are 21 residues in the CDR3. Germline assignment: CDR1 LNHDA and CDR2 SQIVND (reference sequence). CDR3 bases: TGTGCCAGTAGTGTTCCGGGACAGTGGACCTTGGGACTAGCGGGAGGCAATGAGCAGTTCTTC. This encodes CASSVPGQWTLGLAGGNEQFF.

The rearrangement links TRBV23-1 to TRBJ1-1; perhaps TRBD1 as D (5 bases). TRBV23-1 is an ORF; its function is uncertain. This CDR3 has 13 residues. V was shortened by 8 bases and J by 1 base, with 11 bases between the two germline ends. The CDR3 region has the DNA TGCGCCAGCGGGGGGGGTGGGAACACTGAAGCTTTCTTT. Residues: CASGGGGNTEAFF.

The rearrangement joins TRBV11-2 to TRBJ1-5, with 9 bases that match TRBD1. Trimming took 5 bases from V and 6 from J; bases not matched to a gene: 8. The CDR3 runs 15 residues. In germline, CDR1 is SGHAT, CDR2 FQNNGV. CDR3 sequence: CASSRGTGTVQPQHF. The CDR3 DNA sequence: TGTGCCAGCAGCCGCGGGACAGGGACGGTTCAGCCCCAGCATTTT.

This sequence joins TRBV5-4 and TRBJ2-7; 11 bases align to TRBD1. The V segment lost 3 bases and the J segment 4 bases; nucleotides outside the gene matches: 6. In germline, CDR1 is SGHNT, CDR2 YYREEE (reference sequence). The CDR3 loop spans 15 amino acids. The CDR3 protein is CASSSKGQGAYEQYF. CDR3 nucleotides: TGTGCCAGCAGCTCGAAAGGACAGGGGGCTTACGAGCAGTACTTC. The whole variable domain, remainder taken from reference TRBV5-4 and TRBJ2-7, is ETGVTQSPTHLIKTRGQQVTLRCSSQSGHNTVSWYQQALGQGPQFIFQYYREEENGRGNFPPRFSGLQFPNYSSELNVNALELDDSALYLCASSSKGQGAYEQYFGPGTRLTVT.

This clone was seen once. This chain uses TRBV7-6 with TRBJ2-5; 7 nucleotides line up with TRBD2. There are 16 residues in the CDR3. Germline lookup yields CDR1 SGHVS and CDR2 FNYEAQ. Trimming cost V 7 bases and J 4 bases; bases outside gene matches: 15. CDR3 in DNA: TGTGCCAGCACAACCGAGCGAGGCGGGAGCCCAGAGACCCAGTACTTC. Translation gives CASTTERGGSPETQYF.

J is TRBJ1-2 and V is TRBV6-6; 7 nucleotides line up with TRBD1. V gave up 2 bases and J gave up 7 bases; unmatched junction bases: 4. CDR3 length equals 13 residues. CDR1 and CDR2 from the germline V gene are MNHNY and SVGAGI (reference sequence). The DNA of the CDR3 is TGTGCCAGCAGTTACGGGGCAGGGGGTGGCTACACCTTC. Amino acids: CASSYGAGGGYTF.

The genes are TRBV13 and TRBJ2-3, with TRBD1 identical over 9 bases. The CDR3 has 14 amino acids. V shed 4 bases and J 2 bases; nucleotides not matched to a gene: 1. Germline values: CDR1 PRHDT, CDR2 FYEKMQ (reference sequence). The chain's CDR3 is CASSSQGATDTQYF. The CDR3 region has the DNA TGTGCCAGCAGCTCACAGGGGGCCACAGATACGCAGTATTTT.

The genes are TRBV7-3 and TRBJ2-6; D is unclear. The CDR3 has 15 residues. Germline V gene lookup returns CDR1 SGHTA and CDR2 FQGTGA. The V gene lost 0 bases and the J gene lost 0 bases, with 3 bases spanning the gap. The CDR3 bases are TGTGCCAGCAGCTTAACGTTCTCTGGGGCCAACGTCCTGACTTTC. Translating it yields CASSLTFSGANVLTF.

This chain connects TRBV7-2 to TRBJ2-1; 7 bases match TRBD1. The CDR3 is 17 amino acids. Germline assignment: CDR1 SGHTA and CDR2 FQGNSA. The V segment lost 3 bases and the J segment 5 bases; nucleotides outside the gene matches: 13. DNA for the CDR3: TGTGCCAGCAGCTTGGGGGCCGGGACAGCCAGGAACAATGAGCAGTTCTTC. The encoded protein is CASSLGAGTARNNEQFF.

Only a few counts were recorded for this clone. The V and J genes are TRBV27 and TRBJ2-7; 9 bases are a match to TRBD1. This CDR3 is 14 amino acids long. V dropped 5 bases and J dropped 5; count of bases not matched to a gene: 7. In germline, CDR1 is MNHEY, CDR2 SMNVEV (reference sequence). The chain's CDR3 is CASSAGQGKNEQYF. The CDR3 nucleotides read TGTGCCAGCAGTGCGGGACAGGGAAAGAACGAGCAGTACTTC.

This chain uses TRBV7-3 with TRBJ2-3, with TRBD1 identical over 7 bases. The CDR3 has 15 amino acids. The germline gives CDR1 SGHTA, CDR2 FQGTGA. The trim removed 5 bases at V and 0 bases at J, leaving 5 bases unmatched. CDR3 residues: CASSRTGVSTDTQYF. In DNA form, the CDR3 reads TGTGCCAGCAGCCGGACAGGCGTTAGCACAGATACGCAGTATTTT.

The chain carries TRBV5-4 and TRBJ2-7; 10 bases are shared with TRBD1. CDR1 is SGHNT, CDR2 YYREEE, per germline (reference sequence). Unmatched junction bases numbered 7, after V lost 0 bases and J lost 1 base. This CDR3 spans 17 amino acids. In DNA, the CDR3 is TGTGCCAGCAGCTTGGGGACGACAGGGGGCCGGTCCTACGAGCAGTACTTC. Protein product: CASSLGTTGGRSYEQYF.

A single count supports this clone. The rearrangement links TRBV19 to TRBJ1-3; D remains unclear. Germline CDR1 LNHDA, CDR2 SQIVND (reference sequence). The germline V and J ends were trimmed by 6 bases and 2 bases, with 17 bases remaining between them. The CDR3 totals 16 residues. The CDR3 DNA follows: TGTGCCAGTAGGCCCCGGGCAGTAATAGCTGGAAACACCATATATTTT. This encodes CASRPRAVIAGNTIYF.